This TCR beta chain originates from a study of shared T cell receptors in the human thymus. Produced via immunoSEQ multiplex PCR; TCRdb's table is partial and in-frame only. The data contain 600,000 or so clones, over 75% of them singletons. The CDR3 loop spans 13 amino acids. Germline loops: CDR1 SGHAT, CDR2 FQNNGV. V lost 1 base, J lost 7 bases, and 11 bases lay in between. The data were also submitted as part of a second study, on human thymus T cells. Per that study: Corrective heart surgery yielded the resections from which the thymus tissue came.

This TCR came from a boy in the first two years of life with a congenital heart defect. The sequenced sample was thymocytes. The chain has TRBV11-2 and TRBJ2-7; perhaps TRBD1 as D (6 bases). The CDR3: CASSLGDMGEQYF. CDR3 bases: TGTGCCAGCAGCTTAGGGGACATGGGGGAGCAGTACTTC. Based on the CDR3 plus reference TRBV11-2 and TRBJ2-7, the full variable domain is EAGVAQSPRYKIIEKRQSVAFWCNPISGHATLYWYQQILGQGPKLLIQFQNNGVVDDSQLPKDRFSAERLKGVDSTLKIQPAKLEDSAVYLCASSLGDMGEQYFGPGTRLTVT.